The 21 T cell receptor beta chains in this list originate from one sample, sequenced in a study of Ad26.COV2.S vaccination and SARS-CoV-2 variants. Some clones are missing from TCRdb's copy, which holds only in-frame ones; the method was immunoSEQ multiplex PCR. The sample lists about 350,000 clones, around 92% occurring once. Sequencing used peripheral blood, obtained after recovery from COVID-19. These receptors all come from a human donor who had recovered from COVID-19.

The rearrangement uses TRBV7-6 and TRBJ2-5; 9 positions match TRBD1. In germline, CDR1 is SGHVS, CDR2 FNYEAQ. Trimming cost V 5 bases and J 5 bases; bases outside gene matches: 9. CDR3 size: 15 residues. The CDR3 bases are TGTGCCAGCAGCCCGAGACAGGGGGTTATTGAGACCCAGTACTTC. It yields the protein CASSPRQGVIETQYF.

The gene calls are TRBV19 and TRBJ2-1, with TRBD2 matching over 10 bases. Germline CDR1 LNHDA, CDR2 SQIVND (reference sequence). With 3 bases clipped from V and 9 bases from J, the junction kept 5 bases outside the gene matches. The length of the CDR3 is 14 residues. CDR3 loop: CASSMGTSVGEQFF. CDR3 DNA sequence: TGTGCCAGTAGTATGGGGACTAGCGTCGGTGAGCAGTTCTTC.

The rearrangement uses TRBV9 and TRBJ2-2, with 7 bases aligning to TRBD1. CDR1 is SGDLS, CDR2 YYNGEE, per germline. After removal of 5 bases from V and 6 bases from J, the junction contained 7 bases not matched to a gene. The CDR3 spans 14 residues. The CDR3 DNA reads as TGTGCCAGCAGAGGGGGCCTCGGGGCCGGGGAGCTGTTTTTT. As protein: CASRGGLGAGELFF.

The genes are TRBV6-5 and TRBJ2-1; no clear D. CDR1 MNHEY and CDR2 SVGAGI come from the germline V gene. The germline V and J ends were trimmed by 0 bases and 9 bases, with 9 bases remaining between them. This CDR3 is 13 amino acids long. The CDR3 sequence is CASSYSPRVEQFF. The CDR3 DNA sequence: TGTGCCAGCAGTTACTCGCCGCGTGTTGAGCAGTTCTTC.

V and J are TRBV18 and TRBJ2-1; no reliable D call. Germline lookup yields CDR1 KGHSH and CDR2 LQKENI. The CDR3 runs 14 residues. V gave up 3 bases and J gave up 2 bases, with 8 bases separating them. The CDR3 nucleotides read TGTGCCAGCTCACCCCCCAGCCCCTACAATGAGCAGTTCTTC. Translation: CASSPPSPYNEQFF.

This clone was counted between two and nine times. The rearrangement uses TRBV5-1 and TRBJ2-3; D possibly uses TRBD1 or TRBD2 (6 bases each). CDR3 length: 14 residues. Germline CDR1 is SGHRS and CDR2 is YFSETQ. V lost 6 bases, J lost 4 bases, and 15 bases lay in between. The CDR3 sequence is CASTDVRGADTQYF. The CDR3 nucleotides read TGCGCCAGCACCGATGTAAGGGGGGCAGATACGCAGTATTTT. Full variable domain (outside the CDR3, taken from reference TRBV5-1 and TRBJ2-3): KAGVTQTPRYLIKTRGQQVTLSCSPISGHRSVSWYQQTPGQGLQFLFEYFSETQRNKGNFPGRFSGRQFSNSRSEMNVSTLELGDSALYLCASTDVRGADTQYFGPGTRLTVL.

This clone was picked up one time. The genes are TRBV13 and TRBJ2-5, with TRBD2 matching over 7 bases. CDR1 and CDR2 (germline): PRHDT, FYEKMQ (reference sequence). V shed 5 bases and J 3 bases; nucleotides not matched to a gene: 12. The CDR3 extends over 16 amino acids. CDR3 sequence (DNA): TGTGCCAGCAGCCATTCCCTGAGCGGGATAAAAGAGACCCAGTACTTC. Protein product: CASSHSLSGIKETQYF.

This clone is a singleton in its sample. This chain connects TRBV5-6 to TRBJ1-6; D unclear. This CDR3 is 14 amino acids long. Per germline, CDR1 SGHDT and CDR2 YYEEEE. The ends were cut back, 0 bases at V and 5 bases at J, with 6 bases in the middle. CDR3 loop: CASSLERDNSPLHF. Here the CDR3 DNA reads TGTGCCAGCAGCTTGGAACGAGATAATTCACCCCTCCACTTT.

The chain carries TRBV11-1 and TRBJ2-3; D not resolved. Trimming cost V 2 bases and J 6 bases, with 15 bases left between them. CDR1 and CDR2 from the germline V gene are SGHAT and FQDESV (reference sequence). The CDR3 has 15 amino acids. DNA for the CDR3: TGTGCCAGCAGCTTAAAGGACCGCCCACCTGATACGCAGTATTTT. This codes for CASSLKDRPPDTQYF.

In DNA, the CDR3 is TGCGCCAGCAGCCAGACGACAGGGGGCAATCAGCCCCAGCATTTT. The encoded protein is CASSQTTGGNQPQHF. V and J are TRBV4-1 and TRBJ1-5; the match to TRBD1 covers 8 bases. The CDR3 is 15 amino acids. V lost 3 bases and J lost 2; bases outside the gene matches: 3. CDR1 is MGHRA, CDR2 YSYEKL, per germline.

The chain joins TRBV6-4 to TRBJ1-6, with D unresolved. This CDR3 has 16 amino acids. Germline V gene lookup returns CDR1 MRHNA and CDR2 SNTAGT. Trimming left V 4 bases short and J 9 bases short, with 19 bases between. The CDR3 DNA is TGTGCCAGCAGTGCTGCCTCAGGAGTAGGAAGTTCACCCCTCCACTTT. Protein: CASSAASGVGSSPLHF.

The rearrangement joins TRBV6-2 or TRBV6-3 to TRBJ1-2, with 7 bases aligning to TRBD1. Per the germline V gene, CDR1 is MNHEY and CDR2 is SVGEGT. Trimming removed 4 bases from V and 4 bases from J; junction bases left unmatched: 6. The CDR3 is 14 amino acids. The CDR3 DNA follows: TGTGCCAGCAGTTGGACAGGCTTAAGCTATGGCTACACCTTC. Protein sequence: CASSWTGLSYGYTF.

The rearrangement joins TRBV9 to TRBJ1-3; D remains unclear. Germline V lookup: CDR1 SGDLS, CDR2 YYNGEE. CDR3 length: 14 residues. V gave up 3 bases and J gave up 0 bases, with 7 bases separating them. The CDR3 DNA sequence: TGTGCCAGCAGCGGAGCCCCCTCTGGAAACACCATATATTTT. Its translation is CASSGAPSGNTIYF. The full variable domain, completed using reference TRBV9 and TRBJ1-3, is DSGVTQTPKHLITATGQRVTLRCSPRSGDLSVYWYQQSLDQGLQFLIQYYNGEERAKGNILERFSAQQFPDLHSELNLSSLELGDSALYFCASSGAPSGNTIYFGEGSWLTVV.

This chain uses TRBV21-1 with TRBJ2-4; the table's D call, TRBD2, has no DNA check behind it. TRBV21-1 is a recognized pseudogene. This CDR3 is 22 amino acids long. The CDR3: CASSKRDARSGTSGGCGNIQYF. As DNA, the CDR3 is TGTGCCAGCAGCAAACGGGATGCAAGATCCGGGACTAGCGGGGGTTGTGGAAACATTCAGTACTTC.

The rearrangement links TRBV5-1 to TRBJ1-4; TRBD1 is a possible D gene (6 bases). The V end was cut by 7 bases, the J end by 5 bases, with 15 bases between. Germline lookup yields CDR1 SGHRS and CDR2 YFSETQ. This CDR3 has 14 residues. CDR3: CASGTGQQNEKLFF. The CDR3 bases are TGCGCCAGCGGAACCGGACAGCAAAATGAAAAACTGTTTTTT.

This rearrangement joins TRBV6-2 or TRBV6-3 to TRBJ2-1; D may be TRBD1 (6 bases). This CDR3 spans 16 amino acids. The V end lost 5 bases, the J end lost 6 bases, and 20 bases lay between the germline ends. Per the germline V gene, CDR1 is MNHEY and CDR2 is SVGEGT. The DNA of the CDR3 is TGTGCCAGCAGTAGACCAGGGGATGGATATAGCAATGAGCAGTTCTTC. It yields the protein CASSRPGDGYSNEQFF.

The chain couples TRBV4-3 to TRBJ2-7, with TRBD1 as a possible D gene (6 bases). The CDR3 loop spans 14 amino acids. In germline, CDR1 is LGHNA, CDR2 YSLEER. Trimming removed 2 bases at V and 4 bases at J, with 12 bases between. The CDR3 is CASSQTSGTYEQYF. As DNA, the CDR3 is TGCGCCAGCAGCCAAACTTCCGGGACATACGAGCAGTACTTC.

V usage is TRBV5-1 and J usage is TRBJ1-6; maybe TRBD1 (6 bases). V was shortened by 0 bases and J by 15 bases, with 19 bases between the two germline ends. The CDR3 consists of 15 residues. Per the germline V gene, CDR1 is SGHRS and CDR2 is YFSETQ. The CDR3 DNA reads TGCGCCAGCAGCTTGGTCTCGGACAGCATAGTTGGCCTCCACTTT. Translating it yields CASSLVSDSIVGLHF. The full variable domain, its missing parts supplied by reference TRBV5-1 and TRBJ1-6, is KAGVTQTPRYLIKTRGQQVTLSCSPISGHRSVSWYQQTPGQGLQFLFEYFSETQRNKGNFPGRFSGRQFSNSRSEMNVSTLELGDSALYLCASSLVSDSIVGLHFGNGTRLTVT.

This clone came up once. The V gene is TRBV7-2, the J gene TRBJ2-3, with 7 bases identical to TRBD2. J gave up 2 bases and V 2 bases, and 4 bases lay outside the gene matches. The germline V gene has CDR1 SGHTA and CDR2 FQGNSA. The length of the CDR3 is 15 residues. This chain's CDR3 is CASSLRGGDTDTQYF. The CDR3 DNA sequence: TGTGCCAGCAGCTTAAGGGGAGGGGACACAGATACGCAGTATTTT.

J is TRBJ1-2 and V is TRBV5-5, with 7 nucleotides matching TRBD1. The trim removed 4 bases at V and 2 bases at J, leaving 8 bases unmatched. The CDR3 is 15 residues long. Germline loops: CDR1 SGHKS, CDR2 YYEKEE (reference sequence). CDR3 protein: CASSNAGGRNYGYTF. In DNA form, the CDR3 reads TGTGCCAGCAGCAATGCAGGGGGGAGAAACTATGGCTACACCTTC.

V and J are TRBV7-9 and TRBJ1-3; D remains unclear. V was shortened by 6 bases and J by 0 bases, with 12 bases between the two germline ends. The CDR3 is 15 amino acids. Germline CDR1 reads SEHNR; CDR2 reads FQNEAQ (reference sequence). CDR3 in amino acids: CASRKAGGSGNTIYF. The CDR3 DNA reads TGTGCCAGCAGGAAAGCGGGAGGCTCTGGAAACACCATATATTTT. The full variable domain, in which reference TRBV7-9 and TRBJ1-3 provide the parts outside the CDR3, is DTGVSQNPRHKITKRGQNVTFRCDPISEHNRLYWYRQTLGQGPEFLTYFQNEAQLEKSRLLSDRFSAERPKGSFSTLEIQRTEQGDSAMYLCASRKAGGSGNTIYFGEGSWLTVV.